The next 24 T cell receptor beta chains were all read from a single sample in a study of blood T cell repertoires in COVID-19. Repertoires were generated with immunoSEQ multiplex PCR, while TCRdb's copy carries only in-frame clones and drops some. The sample contains about 68,000 clones, 70% to 90% of which appear only once. What was sequenced was peripheral blood. The receptors derive from a woman between 50 and 59 years old with COVID-19, enrolled during active disease.

This clone was counted a single time. The CDR3 DNA reads TGTGCCAGCAGCTTATGGGTAGCGGGAGCACACTACGAGCAGTACTTC. It translates to CASSLWVAGAHYEQYF. The chain links TRBV13 to TRBJ2-7, with 9 positions matching TRBD2. Per germline, CDR1 PRHDT and CDR2 FYEKMQ (reference sequence). CDR3 length equals 16 residues. Trimming removed 2 bases from V and 3 bases from J; junction bases left unmatched: 8.

This clone has just one count. The chain joins TRBV10-3 to TRBJ2-7; TRBD1 matches 7 bases. CDR3 length: 15 amino acids. The J segment lost 5 bases and the V segment lost 3 bases, leaving 10 bases of the junction unmatched. CDR1 is ENHRY, CDR2 SYGVKD, per germline. The CDR3 is CAISERTGGTHEQYF. CDR3 bases: TGTGCCATCAGTGAAAGGACAGGAGGTACGCACGAGCAGTACTTC.

The chain carries TRBV14 and TRBJ2-2; the match to TRBD2 covers 9 bases. The ends lost 3 bases at V and 4 bases at J; junction bases unmatched: 3. The V gene's germline CDR1 is SGHDN and CDR2 FVKESK. The CDR3 runs 15 residues. CDR3 coding DNA: TGTGCCAGCAGCCACCGCGGGAGGGGCACCGGGGAGCTGTTTTTT. Translation: CASSHRGRGTGELFF. The full variable domain, completed using reference TRBV14 and TRBJ2-2, is EAGVTQFPSHSVIEKGQTVTLRCDPISGHDNLYWYRRVMGKEIKFLLHFVKESKQDESGMPNNRFLAERTGGTYSTLKVQPAELEDSGVYFCASSHRGRGTGELFFGEGSRLTVL.

This clone appeared once. The chain joins TRBV28 to TRBJ1-5; 10 bases agree with TRBD1. CDR1 is MDHEN and CDR2 is SYDVKM in the germline V gene. Trimming cost V 7 bases and J 2 bases; bases outside gene matches: 11. The length of the CDR3 is 17 residues. CDR3 sequence: CASKGGTGESGNQPQHF. The CDR3 DNA sequence: TGTGCCAGCAAAGGGGGGACAGGGGAGAGTGGCAATCAGCCCCAGCATTTT.

The chain links TRBV30 to TRBJ2-2; 7 bases line up with TRBD2. Germline V CDR1 and CDR2: GTSNPN, SVGIG (reference sequence). The CDR3 is made up of 15 amino acids. J lost 1 base, V lost 1 base, and 3 bases had no gene match. DNA for the CDR3: TGTGCCTGGAGTGAGCCTAGCGGGAACACCGGGGAGCTGTTTTTT. Translating it yields CAWSEPSGNTGELFF.

This chain links TRBV30 with TRBJ2-3; 11 bases agree with TRBD2. This CDR3 contains 14 residues. Germline values: CDR1 GTSNPN, CDR2 SVGIG (reference sequence). The V gene end was trimmed by 5 bases and the J gene end by 5 bases; junction bases not matched to a gene: 6. The CDR3 loop is CAWGSGRVRDTQYF. CDR3 nucleotide sequence: TGTGCCTGGGGTAGCGGGAGGGTAAGAGATACGCAGTATTTT.

The chain combines TRBV27 with TRBJ1-2, with D tentatively TRBD1 (6 bases). V was trimmed by 6 bases and J by 6 bases, leaving 17 bases between them. The V gene's germline CDR1 is MNHEY and CDR2 SMNVEV (reference sequence). The CDR3 is 14 amino acids. CDR3 sequence reads: CASSADGTRNGYTF. CDR3 coding DNA: TGTGCCAGCAGCGCGGACGGGACACGGAATGGCTACACCTTC.

This chain connects TRBV18 to TRBJ2-1; TRBD1 agrees at 12 bases. The CDR3 contains 18 residues. Trimming took 4 bases from V and 8 from J; bases not matched to a gene: 15. Germline V gene lookup returns CDR1 KGHSH and CDR2 LQKENI. As DNA, the CDR3 is TGTGCCAGCTCACGGGACAGGGGGCCAGGGGAGGAAGGGGATGAGCAGTTCTTC. This codes for CASSRDRGPGEEGDEQFF. The complete variable domain, with remaining parts taken from reference TRBV18 and TRBJ2-1, reads NAGVMQNPRHLVRRRGQEARLRCSPMKGHSHVYWYRQLPEEGLKFMVYLQKENIIDESGMPKERFSAEFPKEGPSILRIQQVVRGDSAAYFCASSRDRGPGEEGDEQFFGPGTRLTVL.

This sequence joins TRBV30 and TRBJ2-5; 7 nucleotides line up with TRBD2. The CDR3 extends over 16 amino acids. CDR1 and CDR2 from the germline V gene are GTSNPN and SVGIG (reference sequence). J was trimmed by 4 bases and V by 2 bases; bases with no gene match: 13. This CDR3 is CAWSRPTTIAGETQYF. The CDR3 nucleotides read TGTGCCTGGAGTCGCCCAACTACGATAGCGGGAGAGACCCAGTACTTC.

This clone was picked up one time. This sequence joins TRBV3-1 (or the pseudogene TRBV3-2) and TRBJ2-1, with TRBD2 matching over 15 bases. The CDR3 contains 17 residues. Per the germline V gene, CDR1 is LGHDT and CDR2 is YNNKEL (reference sequence). The junction had 7 bases not matched to a gene; V was cut back by 0 bases and J by 10 bases. In DNA, the CDR3 is TGTGCCAGCAGCCAAGAGGGACTAGCGGGAGGTTCATCCGAGCAGTTCTTC. Its translation is CASSQEGLAGGSSEQFF.

This chain uses TRBV6-5 with TRBJ2-1; D is ambiguous. From germline, CDR1 is MNHEY and CDR2 SVGAGI. The V and J ends lost 7 bases and 6 bases respectively, with 19 bases between them. The CDR3 is made up of 15 amino acids. CDR3: CASTPVRGSVNEQFF. The CDR3 bases are TGTGCCAGCACCCCCGTTCGAGGATCGGTCAATGAGCAGTTCTTC.

The chain carries TRBV3-1 (or the pseudogene TRBV3-2) and TRBJ2-2; D perhaps matches TRBD2 (5 bases). Germline CDR1 LGHDT, CDR2 YNNKEL (reference sequence). The CDR3 consists of 14 residues. The V and J ends lost 2 bases and 6 bases respectively, with 10 bases between them. CDR3 nucleotide sequence: TGTGCCAGCAGCCAATCCCTAGCAGCCGGGGAGCTGTTTTTT. It is translated as CASSQSLAAGELFF.

V gene TRBV7-9 combines with J gene TRBJ2-3, with D unclear. The CDR3 covers 11 residues. Germline lookup yields CDR1 SEHNR and CDR2 FQNEAQ (reference sequence). V was trimmed by 5 bases and J by 3 bases, leaving 3 bases between them. As DNA, the CDR3 is TGTGCCAGCAGCGTAACAGATACGCAGTATTTT. Protein sequence: CASSVTDTQYF.

J is TRBJ2-6 and V is TRBV4-1, with D possibly TRBD2 on 5 matching bases. Germline V gives CDR1 MGHRA, CDR2 YSYEKL. V lost 1 base, J lost 0 bases, and 13 bases lay in between. CDR3 length equals 18 residues. Here the CDR3 reads CASSQVDLGLSGANVLTF. For the CDR3, the DNA is TGCGCCAGCAGCCAAGTAGATCTCGGACTCTCTGGGGCCAACGTCCTGACTTTC.

The chain has TRBV18 and TRBJ2-3, with TRBD1 as a possible D gene (6 bases). V lost 1 base to trimming and J lost 0 bases, with 11 bases between them. Looked up from germline, CDR1 is KGHSH and CDR2 is LQKENI. The length of the CDR3 is 16 residues. The CDR3 here is CASSPQRRGSTDTQYF. The CDR3 coding sequence is TGTGCCAGCTCACCACAACGAAGGGGGAGCACAGATACGCAGTATTTT.

This chain connects TRBV5-1 to TRBJ2-3, with 13 bases lining up with TRBD2. Unmatched junction bases numbered 10, after V lost 4 bases and J lost 5 bases. This CDR3 is built from 17 residues. Germline assignment: CDR1 SGHRS and CDR2 YFSETQ. This chain's CDR3 is CASSLGWTSGSRDTQYF. The CDR3 DNA reads as TGCGCCAGCAGCCTTGGATGGACTAGCGGGAGTAGAGATACGCAGTATTTT.

This sequence joins TRBV5-8 and TRBJ2-2; TRBD1 might be the D (5 bases). With 3 bases removed from V and 6 bases from J, the gap between germline ends came to 9 bases. This CDR3 comprises 13 residues. The germline V gene encodes CDR1 SGHTS and CDR2 YDEGEE. The CDR3 nucleotides read TGTGCCAGCAGCTGGTCAGGGTCCGGGGAGCTGTTTTTT. Protein: CASSWSGSGELFF.

The chain is built from TRBV7-2 and TRBJ1-3, with 7 bases lining up with TRBD1. The V gene end was trimmed by 1 base and the J gene end by 0 bases; junction bases not matched to a gene: 6. The germline V gene encodes CDR1 SGHTA and CDR2 FQGNSA. This CDR3 has 17 residues. In DNA form, the CDR3 reads TGTGCCAGCAGCTTAGAGGGGGCTAGCAGCTCTGGAAACACCATATATTTT. This encodes CASSLEGASSSGNTIYF.

J is TRBJ2-1 and V is TRBV2, with 8 bases matching TRBD2. Germline CDR1 reads SNHLY; CDR2 reads FYNNEI. The trim removed 0 bases at V and 8 bases at J, leaving 9 bases unmatched. CDR3 size: 16 residues. CDR3 region: CASSEARAGDLDEQFF. Written as DNA, the CDR3 is TGTGCCAGCAGTGAAGCCCGAGCGGGAGATTTAGATGAGCAGTTCTTC.

This clone was seen just once. V is TRBV5-6 and J is TRBJ2-7; D remains ambiguous. This CDR3 has 12 residues. Germline loops: CDR1 SGHDT, CDR2 YYEEEE. V lost 1 base, J lost 6 bases, and 8 bases lay in between. The CDR3 coding sequence is TGTGCCAGCAGCTTGTCCCCCCTCGAGCAGTACTTC. Translated: CASSLSPLEQYF.

The chain employs TRBV6-2 or TRBV6-3 and TRBJ2-3; 11 nucleotides match TRBD2. Per the germline V gene, CDR1 is MNHEY and CDR2 is SVGEGT. V lost 1 base, J lost 8 bases, and 5 bases stayed unmatched. The CDR3 has 15 residues. This CDR3 is CASSYLAGGPPTQYF. DNA for the CDR3: TGTGCCAGCAGTTACTTAGCGGGAGGGCCCCCTACGCAGTATTTT.

The chain combines TRBV3-1 (or the pseudogene TRBV3-2) with TRBJ2-1; TRBD2 agrees at 12 bases. Germline CDR1 LGHDT, CDR2 YNNKEL (reference sequence). J lost 6 bases, V lost 2 bases, and 2 bases had no gene match. The CDR3 runs to 15 residues. The CDR3, as DNA: TGTGCCAGCAGCCAATGGACTAGCGGGATCAATGAGCAGTTCTTC. This codes for CASSQWTSGINEQFF.

V is TRBV13 and J is TRBJ2-7; 15 bases are a match to TRBD2. The CDR3 sequence is 15 residues long. CDR1 PRHDT and CDR2 FYEKMQ come from the germline V gene (reference sequence). Losses at the gene ends were 8 bases for V and 1 base for J; bases not matched to a gene: 3. The CDR3 loop is CASGLAGGQSYEQYF. CDR3 DNA sequence: TGTGCCAGCGGACTAGCGGGAGGGCAATCCTACGAGCAGTACTTC.

The J gene is TRBJ2-2, the V gene TRBV7-3; 9 nucleotides agree with TRBD2. The germline V gene encodes CDR1 SGHTA and CDR2 FQGTGA. The CDR3 extends over 17 amino acids. V dropped 4 bases and J dropped 8; count of bases not matched to a gene: 14. Written as DNA, the CDR3 is TGTGCCAGCAGCTCAGGGGGAGCGGGAGGCCGAGAAGGGGAGCTGTTTTTT. Its translation: CASSSGGAGGREGELFF.